This T cell receptor (beta chain) was identified during a study of CD8 T cells in ankylosing spondylitis. Study conclusions and caveats: Disease-linked clones proved CD8+ and comparatively uncommon in peripheral blood. Characteristic of ankylosing spondylitis blood, it appeared, was a TCR beta motif comprising about eight highly homologous variants.

The CDR3 extends over 13 amino acids. Germline V gene data show CDR1 as SGDLS and CDR2 as YYNGEE. Between the trimmed V and J ends, which lost 3 bases and 1 base, there was a span of 7 bases. This clonotype was recorded many times. Its antigen remains unidentified. Library preparation for TCR beta used quantitative 5'-RACE with molecular barcodes. TCRdb redid the calling of the 5' RACE reads with MiXCR, one entry per CDR3 protein. Of about 300,000 distinct CDR3 sequences listed, 20% to 25% are singletons. This receptor was identified in a female donor with ankylosing spondylitis or in good health (not recorded which). Sequences were obtained from blood, either unsorted or a sorted T cell fraction (not recorded which). The rearrangement uses TRBV9 and TRBJ1-1, with D possibly TRBD1 on 5 matching bases. The CDR3 protein is CASSEGQNTEAFF. CDR3 in DNA: TGTGCCAGCAGCGAAGGACAGAACACTGAAGCTTTCTTT. Full variable domain (outside the CDR3, taken from reference TRBV9 and TRBJ1-1): DSGVTQTPKHLITATGQRVTLRCSPRSGDLSVYWYQQSLDQGLQFLIQYYNGEERAKGNILERFSAQQFPDLHSELNLSSLELGDSALYFCASSEGQNTEAFFGQGTRLTVV.